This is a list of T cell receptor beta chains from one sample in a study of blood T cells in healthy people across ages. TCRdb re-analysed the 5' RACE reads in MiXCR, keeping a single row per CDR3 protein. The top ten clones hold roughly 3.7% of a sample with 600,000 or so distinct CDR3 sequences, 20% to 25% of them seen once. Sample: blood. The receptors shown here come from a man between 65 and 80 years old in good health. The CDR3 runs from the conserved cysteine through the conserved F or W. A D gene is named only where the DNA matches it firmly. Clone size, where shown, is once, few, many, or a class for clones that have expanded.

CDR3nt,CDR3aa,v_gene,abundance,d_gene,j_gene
TGTGCCAGCAGCGTGACCGGGACAGATTCACCCCTCCACTTT,CASSVTGTDSPLHF,TRBV9,-,TRBD1,TRBJ1-6
TGTGCCAGCAGGAGCAGCGGGATTTCCTACGAGCAGTACTTC,CASRSSGISYEQYF,TRBV2,-,TRBD2,TRBJ2-7
TGTGCCAGCAGTTCCCCGACAGGGCACAATCAGCCCCAGCATTTT,CASSSPTGHNQPQHF,TRBV28,-,TRBD1,TRBJ1-5
TGTGCCAGCAGCTTAGCATCCGGGTATCAAGAGACCCAGTACTTC,CASSLASGYQETQYF,TRBV7-2,many,-,TRBJ2-5
TGTGCCAGCTCACTAGACACTTACACCGGGGAGCTGTTTTTT,CASSLDTYTGELFF,TRBV18,-,-,TRBJ2-2
TGTGCCAGCAGTAAACTACTAGGGGACACTGAAGCTTTCTTT,CASSKLLGDTEAFF,TRBV6-6,-,-,TRBJ1-1
TGTGCCACCAGTAGCCCCGGGACAGGAGACAATGAGCAGTTCTTC,CATSSPGTGDNEQFF,TRBV24-1,-,TRBD1,TRBJ2-1
TGTGCCAGCAGCACCAAGTGGGGACGGCCAGCCGCCAATGAGCAGTTCTTC,CASSTKWGRPAANEQFF,TRBV9,few,-,TRBJ2-1
TGTGCTAGCAGCTTAGAAGCGGGAGGTATCACCGGGGAGCTGTTTTTT,CASSLEAGGITGELFF,TRBV7-7,few,TRBD2,TRBJ2-2
TGTGCCAGCAGCTTAGACAGGAGGTACGACGAGCAGTACTTC,CASSLDRRYDEQYF,TRBV7-8,-,-,TRBJ2-7
TGTGCCAGCAGCGGAAAGAACCGAGCTAACTATGGCTACACCTTC,CASSGKNRANYGYTF,TRBV7-9,-,-,TRBJ1-2
TGTGCCAGCAGCCAACAGCTAGCGGGAGTAAAGTACGAGCAGTACTTC,CASSQQLAGVKYEQYF,TRBV4-2,-,TRBD2,TRBJ2-7
TGTGCCAGCGCTGGTAAAGCGGGAGCCTCCTACGAGCAGTACTTC,CASAGKAGASYEQYF,TRBV7-9,few,TRBD2,TRBJ2-7
TGTGCCAGCAGCTTGGAGGCCTTGGGCTATGGCTACACCTTC,CASSLEALGYGYTF,TRBV5-6,-,-,TRBJ1-2
TGCGCCAGCAGCCAACAGGGAGGGGTGAACACTGAAGCTTTCTTT,CASSQQGGVNTEAFF,TRBV5-1,few,-,TRBJ1-1
TGTGCCAGCAGCGGGGGCAGCCATAATGGAAAACTGTTTTTT,CASSGGSHNGKLFF,TRBV9,few,-,TRBJ1-4
TGCGCCAGCAGCCCCGGGACTAGGGCCACAGATACGCAGTATTTT,CASSPGTRATDTQYF,TRBV5-1,few,TRBD2,TRBJ2-3
TGTGCTAGTGGTGGGACTAGCGGGAGGGTAACTGAGCAGTTCTTC,CASGGTSGRVTEQFF,TRBV12-5,few,TRBD2,TRBJ2-1
TGTGCCAGTAGTATAGATCGACAAAGTGAAGCTTTCTTT,CASSIDRQSEAFF,TRBV19,-,-,TRBJ1-1
TGTGCCAGCAGTTCCAGCAGCACCTACGAGCAGTACTTC,CASSSSSTYEQYF,TRBV12-3/TRBV12-4,-,-,TRBJ2-7
TGTGCCAGCAGCTTAGCGCGACTGGATGTCCTCGGGGAGCTGTTTTTT,CASSLARLDVLGELFF,TRBV7-2,few,-,TRBJ2-2
TGTGCCTGGAGTGAGCAGGGCGGTCAGCCCCAGCATTTT,CAWSEQGGQPQHF,TRBV30,-,-,TRBJ1-5
TGCAGTGCTAGCGGCAATAGCGGGAGAGTAGGTGAGACCCAGCACTTC,CSASGNSGRVGETQHF,TRBV20-1,-,TRBD2,TRBJ2-5
TGCAGCGTAGAGACAGGGAACACCGGGGAGCTGTTTTTT,CSVETGNTGELFF,TRBV29-1,-,-,TRBJ2-2
TGCGCCAGCAGCTTGTCGAACTACGGCGAGCAGTTCTTC,CASSLSNYGEQFF,TRBV5-1,-,-,TRBJ2-1
TGTGCCACCAGCAGAGATAACAGGGGATATGGCTACACCTTC,CATSRDNRGYGYTF,TRBV15,-,TRBD1,TRBJ1-2
TGCAGCGTTGAAGGCGGGAGCGGGGGGGATACGCAGTATTTT,CSVEGGSGGDTQYF,TRBV29-1,-,TRBD2,TRBJ2-3
TGTGCCAGCAGCTTGGAGGGCGGGGGTTCCCAAGAGACCCAGTACTTC,CASSLEGGGSQETQYF,TRBV5-5,-,TRBD2,TRBJ2-5
TGTGCCAGCAGTGAAGGGACTACTCGAGATACGCAGTATTTT,CASSEGTTRDTQYF,TRBV6-1,many,-,TRBJ2-3
TGCAGTGCTAGAGAACCGCTAGTGAATGAGCAGTTCTTC,CSAREPLVNEQFF,TRBV20-1,many,-,TRBJ2-1
TGTGCCAGCAGCTTAGTAGGGGGTAGGAACACTGAAGCTTTCTTT,CASSLVGGRNTEAFF,TRBV7-8,-,-,TRBJ1-1
TGTGCCAGCAGTTTTAAGGGTAATGAAAAACTGTTTTTT,CASSFKGNEKLFF,TRBV12-3/TRBV12-4,few,-,TRBJ1-4
TGTGCCAGCAGCCTACGGACAGGGGGCGGGGAGACCCAGTACTTC,CASSLRTGGGETQYF,TRBV12-3/TRBV12-4,-,TRBD1,TRBJ2-5
TGTGCCAGCAGTCGACAGGGGGTGGATGGCTACACCTTC,CASSRQGVDGYTF,TRBV27,few,TRBD1,TRBJ1-2
TGCGCCAGCAGCGTAGACGAAGGAAATGAGCAGTTCTTC,CASSVDEGNEQFF,TRBV9,-,-,TRBJ2-1
TGCAGTGCTAGAACCGACAGATACGAGCAGTACTTC,CSARTDRYEQYF,TRBV20-1,-,-,TRBJ2-7
TGTGCCAGCACCCAAGGGAGGGCCCCCTCCTACAATGAGCAGTTCTTC,CASTQGRAPSYNEQFF,TRBV7-6,few,TRBD2,TRBJ2-1
TGCAGTGCCAGCCTTCCCGGGAGGCCCTACGAGCAGTACTTC,CSASLPGRPYEQYF,TRBV20-1,-,TRBD2,TRBJ2-7
TGCAGTGCTACCTGGGACAGGACTACCGAGCAGTACTTC,CSATWDRTTEQYF,TRBV20-1,few,TRBD1,TRBJ2-7
TGCGCCAGCAGCCCAGGGGGCGCAAACGGTGAGCAGTTCTTC,CASSPGGANGEQFF,TRBV5-1,few,TRBD1,TRBJ2-1
TGTGCCAGCAGTCAGGGGGCAACTAATGAAAAACTGTTTTTT,CASSQGATNEKLFF,TRBV6-1,many,TRBD1,TRBJ1-4
TGTGCCAGCAGCTTTGCAGGAGGTAGCACAGATACGCAGTATTTT,CASSFAGGSTDTQYF,TRBV7-9,many,-,TRBJ2-3